A single sample gave rise to the 17 T cell receptor beta chains below, sequenced in a study of blood T cell repertoires in COVID-19. The assay was immunoSEQ multiplex PCR, and TCRdb's table has in-frame clones only and misses some. The table shows about 400,000 clones, with roughly 87% occurring only once. Sequencing was done on a sample of PBMCs or T cells enriched from blood (not recorded which). The receptors come from a young woman who had recovered from COVID-19.

The chain links TRBV4-2 to TRBJ1-5; 7 bases are shared with TRBD1. Germline CDR1 reads LGHNA; CDR2 reads YNFKEQ. After removal of 0 bases from V and 5 bases from J, the junction contained 10 bases not matched to a gene. The CDR3 is made up of 17 amino acids. CDR3 nucleotides: TGTGCCAGCAGCCAAGATCTTGAGGGGGCGGGGTATCAGCCCCAGCATTTT. This codes for CASSQDLEGAGYQPQHF.

This chain links TRBV3-1 (or the pseudogene TRBV3-2) with TRBJ1-1; 7 bases align to TRBD1. The CDR3 covers 13 residues. Germline CDR1 reads LGHDT; CDR2 reads YNNKEL (reference sequence). V shed 6 bases and J 1 base; nucleotides not matched to a gene: 2. The CDR3 nucleotides read TGTGCCAGCAGGGACAGGAGGAACACTGAAGCTTTCTTT. Residues: CASRDRRNTEAFF.

This clone was detected only once. This chain joins TRBV5-1 and TRBJ2-5; D perhaps matches TRBD1 (6 bases). Trimming pared 7 bases from V and 1 base from J, leaving 20 bases between. Germline V CDR1 and CDR2: SGHRS, YFSETQ. The CDR3 is made up of 16 amino acids. CDR3 in amino acids: CASGRTGLNAQETQYF. The CDR3 DNA reads TGCGCCAGCGGGAGAACAGGGTTGAATGCCCAAGAGACCCAGTACTTC.

This clone was seen only a few times. The CDR3: CATSRDWDSQSPLHF. In DNA form, the CDR3 reads TGTGCCACCAGCAGAGACTGGGACAGCCAATCACCCCTCCACTTT. The chain joins TRBV15 to TRBJ1-6, with TRBD1 matching 7 bases. Germline-derived CDR1 and CDR2 are LNHNV and YYDKDF (reference sequence). V lost 0 bases, J lost 10 bases, and 6 bases stayed unmatched. This CDR3 is built from 15 residues.

The chain couples TRBV3-1 (or the pseudogene TRBV3-2) to TRBJ1-5, with unresolved D. The CDR3 contains 14 residues. Germline CDR1 reads LGHDT; CDR2 reads YNNKEL (reference sequence). The V end lost 1 base, the J end lost 7 bases, and 11 bases lay between the germline ends. The DNA for the CDR3 is TGTGCCAGCAGCCAAGCAACGGGAGTCCAGCCCCAGCATTTT. This translates into CASSQATGVQPQHF.

This sequence joins TRBV3-1 (or the pseudogene TRBV3-2) and TRBJ1-4, with 9 bases identical to TRBD1. CDR3 length: 17 amino acids. The germline V gene has CDR1 LGHDT and CDR2 YNNKEL (reference sequence). V lost 4 bases and J lost 3; bases outside the gene matches: 9. Here the CDR3 reads CASSPGTGFGPNEKLFF. For the CDR3, the DNA is TGTGCCAGCAGCCCCGGGACAGGGTTTGGGCCTAATGAAAAACTGTTTTTT.

This chain uses TRBV10-3 with TRBJ2-7, with TRBD2 matching 8 bases. This CDR3 has 12 residues. Germline lookup yields CDR1 ENHRY and CDR2 SYGVKD. Unmatched junction bases numbered 3, after V lost 5 bases and J lost 6 bases. The CDR3 nucleotides read TGTGCCATCAGTAGTCGGGAGGGCGAGCAGTACTTC. Residues: CAISSREGEQYF.

In nucleotides, the CDR3 is TGTGCCTGGAGTTACAGGGACAATCAGCCCCAGCATTTT. Translating it yields CAWSYRDNQPQHF. The V and J genes are TRBV30 and TRBJ1-5; TRBD1 is a possible D gene (6 bases). Trimming took off 2 bases at V and 3 bases at J, with 8 bases between the two ends. This CDR3 is built from 13 residues. Germline V gives CDR1 GTSNPN, CDR2 SVGIG (reference sequence). Looking up the rest from reference TRBV30 and TRBJ1-5 gives the full variable domain: SQTIHQWPATLVQPVGSPLSLECTVEGTSNPNLYWYRQAAGRGLQLLFYSVGIGQISSEVPQNLSASRPQDRQFILSSKKLLLSDSGFYLCAWSYRDNQPQHFGDGTRLSIL.

The rearrangement uses TRBV6-5 and TRBJ1-2; perhaps TRBD1 as D (6 bases). The CDR3 contains 15 residues. CDR1 is MNHEY and CDR2 is SVGAGI in the germline V gene. Trimming pared 0 bases from V and 5 bases from J, leaving 13 bases between. CDR3 protein: CASSYSVDSSYGYTF. In nucleotides, the CDR3 is TGTGCCAGCAGTTACTCGGTGGACAGCTCGTATGGCTACACCTTC.

The chain links TRBV30 to TRBJ2-1, with D maybe TRBD2 (6 bases). The CDR3 contains 15 residues. Germline CDR1 and CDR2: GTSNPN and SVGIG (reference sequence). Trimming shortened V by 0 bases and J by 2 bases, and 11 bases separated the two germline ends. CDR3 sequence: CAWSVLRGTYNEQFF. The CDR3 bases are TGTGCCTGGAGTGTACTGCGGGGAACCTACAATGAGCAGTTCTTC. Together with reference TRBV30 and TRBJ2-1, the CDR3 gives the full variable domain: SQTIHQWPATLVQPVGSPLSLECTVEGTSNPNLYWYRQAAGRGLQLLFYSVGIGQISSEVPQNLSASRPQDRQFILSSKKLLLSDSGFYLCAWSVLRGTYNEQFFGPGTRLTVL.

V and J are TRBV7-6 and TRBJ1-1; TRBD1 aligns across 8 bases. Germline CDR1 SGHVS, CDR2 FNYEAQ. The CDR3 runs to 15 residues. J was trimmed by 0 bases and V by 8 bases; bases with no gene match: 8. The CDR3 reads CASSRTGFMNTEAFF. The CDR3 DNA is TGTGCCAGCTCGAGGACAGGGTTCATGAACACTGAAGCTTTCTTT. Combining the CDR3 with reference TRBV7-6 and TRBJ1-1 gives the whole variable domain GAGVSQSPRYKVTKRGQDVALRCDPISGHVSLYWYRQALGQGPEFLTYFNYEAQQDKSGLPNDRFSAERPEGSISTLTIQRTEQRDSAMYRCASSRTGFMNTEAFFGQGTRLTVV.

The rearrangement links TRBV18 to TRBJ1-5; TRBD1 might be the D (5 bases). Trimming cost V 4 bases and J 0 bases, with 16 bases left between them. Germline lookup yields CDR1 KGHSH and CDR2 LQKENI. The CDR3 totals 17 residues. CDR3 nucleotide sequence: TGTGCCAGCTCACTAGGGGAAATTACCTCTAGCAATCAGCCCCAGCATTTT. Encoded protein: CASSLGEITSSNQPQHF.

The CDR3 DNA is TGTGCCAGCAGGAGGGACAGTACCTACGAGCAGTACTTC. Translation gives CASRRDSTYEQYF. V gene TRBV12-3 or TRBV12-4 combines with J gene TRBJ2-7, with 7 positions matching TRBD1. V gave up 6 bases and J gave up 2 bases; unmatched junction bases: 4. The CDR3 is 13 amino acids.

The rearrangement links TRBV5-1 to TRBJ1-1, with a possible D match to TRBD1 (5 bases). The CDR3 runs 13 residues. Germline loops: CDR1 SGHRS, CDR2 YFSETQ. Trimming removed 6 bases from V and 6 bases from J, with 15 bases in between. The CDR3 DNA reads TGCGCCAGCAATTTAAGGGGAGGGGCTGAAGCTTTCTTT. It codes for CASNLRGGAEAFF. Supplemented by reference TRBV5-1 and TRBJ1-1, the full variable domain reads KAGVTQTPRYLIKTRGQQVTLSCSPISGHRSVSWYQQTPGQGLQFLFEYFSETQRNKGNFPGRFSGRQFSNSRSEMNVSTLELGDSALYLCASNLRGGAEAFFGQGTRLTVV.

The V call is TRBV19, the J call TRBJ1-2; 7 positions agree with TRBD1. The CDR3 loop spans 16 amino acids. Germline V gene sequence: CDR1 LNHDA, CDR2 SQIVND (reference sequence). After removal of 4 bases from V and 2 bases from J, the junction contained 10 bases not matched to a gene. CDR3 region: CASSTLNRGGNYGYTF. The DNA for the CDR3 is TGTGCCAGTAGTACACTGAACAGGGGAGGCAACTATGGCTACACCTTC.

This clone appeared a single time. The chain is built from TRBV9 and TRBJ2-2; possible D gene TRBD1, 6 bases. In germline, CDR1 is SGDLS, CDR2 YYNGEE. Trimming cost V 7 bases and J 2 bases, with 12 bases left between them. This CDR3 comprises 14 residues. The CDR3 spells CASRRQVNTGELFF. CDR3 sequence (DNA): TGTGCCAGCCGTAGACAGGTCAACACCGGGGAGCTGTTTTTT.

The J gene is TRBJ1-2, the V gene TRBV6-5, with TRBD1 matching over 7 bases. The CDR3 extends over 14 amino acids. Germline loops: CDR1 MNHEY, CDR2 SVGAGI. The J segment lost 3 bases and the V segment lost 6 bases, leaving 7 bases of the junction unmatched. The CDR3, as DNA: TGTGCCAGCAGGGGGACAGTCCATGACTATGGCTACACCTTC. Translating gives CASRGTVHDYGYTF.